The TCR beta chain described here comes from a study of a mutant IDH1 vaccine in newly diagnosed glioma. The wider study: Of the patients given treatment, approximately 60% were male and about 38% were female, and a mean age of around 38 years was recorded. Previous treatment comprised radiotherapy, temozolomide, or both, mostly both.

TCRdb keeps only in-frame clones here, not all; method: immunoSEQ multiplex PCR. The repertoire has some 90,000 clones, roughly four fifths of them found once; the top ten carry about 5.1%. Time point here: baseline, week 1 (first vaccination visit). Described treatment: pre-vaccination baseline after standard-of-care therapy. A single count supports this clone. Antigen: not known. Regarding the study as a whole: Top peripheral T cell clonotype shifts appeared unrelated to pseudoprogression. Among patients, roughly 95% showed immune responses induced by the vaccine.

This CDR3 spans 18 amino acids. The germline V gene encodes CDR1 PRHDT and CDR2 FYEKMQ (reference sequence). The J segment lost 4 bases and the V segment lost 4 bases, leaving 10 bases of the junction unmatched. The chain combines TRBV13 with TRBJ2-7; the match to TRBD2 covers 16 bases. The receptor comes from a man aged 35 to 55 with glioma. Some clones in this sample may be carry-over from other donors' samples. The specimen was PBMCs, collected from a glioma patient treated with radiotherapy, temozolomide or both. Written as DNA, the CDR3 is TGTGCCAGCAGCTCCATTCCGGGACTAGCGGGGGGGCGATACGAGCAGTACTTC. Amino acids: CASSSIPGLAGGRYEQYF. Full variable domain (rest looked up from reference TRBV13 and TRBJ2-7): AAGVIQSPRHLIKEKRETATLKCYPIPRHDTVYWYQQGPGQDPQFLISFYEKMQSDKGSIPDRFSAQQFSDYHSELNMSSLELGDSALYFCASSSIPGLAGGRYEQYFGPGTRLTVT.